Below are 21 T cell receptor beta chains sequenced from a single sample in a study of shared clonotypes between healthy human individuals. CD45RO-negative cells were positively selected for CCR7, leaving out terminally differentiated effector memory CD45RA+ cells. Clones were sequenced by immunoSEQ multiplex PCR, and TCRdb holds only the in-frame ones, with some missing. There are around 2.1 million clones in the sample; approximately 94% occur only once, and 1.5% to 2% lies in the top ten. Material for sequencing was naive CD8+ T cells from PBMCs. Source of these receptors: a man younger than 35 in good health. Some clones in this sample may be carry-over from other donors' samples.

Here the CDR3 reads CASSKTGGITDTQYF. Here the CDR3 DNA reads TGTGCCAGCAGCAAGACAGGGGGAATCACAGATACGCAGTATTTT. The chain recombines TRBV6-1 with TRBJ2-3; the match to TRBD1 covers 9 bases. After removal of 6 bases from V and 2 bases from J, the junction contained 6 bases not matched to a gene. The CDR3 sequence is 15 residues long. Germline V CDR1 and CDR2: MNHNS, SASEGT.

The CDR3 nucleotides read TGTGCCAGCAGCGGTCCGGGACAGGGGAACATTCAGTACTTC. It specifies CASSGPGQGNIQYF. The genes are TRBV9 and TRBJ2-4; 10 bases line up with TRBD1. V was pared by 3 bases and J by 7 bases, with 4 bases of the junction left unmatched. Germline assignment: CDR1 SGDLS and CDR2 YYNGEE. CDR3 length equals 14 residues.

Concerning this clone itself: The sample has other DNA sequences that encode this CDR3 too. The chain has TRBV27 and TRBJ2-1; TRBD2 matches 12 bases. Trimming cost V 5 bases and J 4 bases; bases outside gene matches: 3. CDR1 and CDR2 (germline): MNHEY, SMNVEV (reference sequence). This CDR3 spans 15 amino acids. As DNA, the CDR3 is TGTGCCAGCAGTCCCGGGACTAGCGGGTACAATGAGCAGTTCTTC. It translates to CASSPGTSGYNEQFF.

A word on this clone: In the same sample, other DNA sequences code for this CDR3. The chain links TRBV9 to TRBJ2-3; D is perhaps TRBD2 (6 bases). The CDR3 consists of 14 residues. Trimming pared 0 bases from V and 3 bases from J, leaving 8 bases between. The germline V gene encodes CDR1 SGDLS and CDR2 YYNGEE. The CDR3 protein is CASSVGLATDTQYF. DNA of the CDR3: TGTGCCAGCAGCGTAGGGCTAGCGACAGATACGCAGTATTTT.

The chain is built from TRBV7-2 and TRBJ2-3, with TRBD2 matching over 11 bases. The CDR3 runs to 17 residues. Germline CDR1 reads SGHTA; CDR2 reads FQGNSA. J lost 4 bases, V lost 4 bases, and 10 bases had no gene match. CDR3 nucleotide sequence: TGTGCCAGCAGCTCCCCCATTACTAGCGGGAGATCAGATACGCAGTATTTT. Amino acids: CASSSPITSGRSDTQYF.

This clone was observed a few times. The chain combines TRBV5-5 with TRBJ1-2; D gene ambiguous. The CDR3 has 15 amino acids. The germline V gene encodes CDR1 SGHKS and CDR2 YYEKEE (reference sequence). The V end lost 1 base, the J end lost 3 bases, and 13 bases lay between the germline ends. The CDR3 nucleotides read TGTGCCAGCAGCTTGCCCCTTCCAGGTGACTATGGCTACACCTTC. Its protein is CASSLPLPGDYGYTF.

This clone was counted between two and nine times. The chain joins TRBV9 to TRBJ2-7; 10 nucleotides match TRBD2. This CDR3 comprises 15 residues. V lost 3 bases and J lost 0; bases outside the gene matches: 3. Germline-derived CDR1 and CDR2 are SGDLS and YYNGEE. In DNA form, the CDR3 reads TGTGCCAGCAGCGAGGGACTAGCGAGCTCCTACGAGCAGTACTTC. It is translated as CASSEGLASSYEQYF.

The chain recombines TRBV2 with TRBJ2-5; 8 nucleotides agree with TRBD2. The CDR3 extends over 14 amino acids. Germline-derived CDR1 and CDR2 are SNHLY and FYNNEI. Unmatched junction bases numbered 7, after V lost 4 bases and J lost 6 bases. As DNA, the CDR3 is TGTGCCAGCAGTGCGGGACTAGTCGGCCAGACCCAGTACTTC. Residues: CASSAGLVGQTQYF.

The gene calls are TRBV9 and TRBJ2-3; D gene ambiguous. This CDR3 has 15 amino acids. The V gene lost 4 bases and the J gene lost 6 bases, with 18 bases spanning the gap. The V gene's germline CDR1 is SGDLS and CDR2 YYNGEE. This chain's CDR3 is CASSLPRTLSDTQYF. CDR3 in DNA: TGTGCCAGCAGCCTGCCGAGGACGTTGAGCGATACGCAGTATTTT.

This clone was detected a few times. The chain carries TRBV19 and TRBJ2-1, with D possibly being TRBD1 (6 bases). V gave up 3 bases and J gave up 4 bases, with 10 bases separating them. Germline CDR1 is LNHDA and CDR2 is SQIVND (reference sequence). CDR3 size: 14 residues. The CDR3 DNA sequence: TGTGCCAGTAGTATCACAGGGCCTTACAATGAGCAGTTCTTC. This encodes CASSITGPYNEQFF.

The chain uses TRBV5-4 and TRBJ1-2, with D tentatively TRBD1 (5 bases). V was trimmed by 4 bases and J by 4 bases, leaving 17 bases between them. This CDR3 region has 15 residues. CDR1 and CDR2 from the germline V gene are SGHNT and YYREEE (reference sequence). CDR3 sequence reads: CASSRLRDGTYGYTF. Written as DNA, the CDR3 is TGTGCCAGCAGCCGGCTAAGAGACGGGACCTATGGCTACACCTTC. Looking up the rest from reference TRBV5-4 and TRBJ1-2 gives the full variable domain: ETGVTQSPTHLIKTRGQQVTLRCSSQSGHNTVSWYQQALGQGPQFIFQYYREEENGRGNFPPRFSGLQFPNYSSELNVNALELDDSALYLCASSRLRDGTYGYTFGSGTRLTVV.

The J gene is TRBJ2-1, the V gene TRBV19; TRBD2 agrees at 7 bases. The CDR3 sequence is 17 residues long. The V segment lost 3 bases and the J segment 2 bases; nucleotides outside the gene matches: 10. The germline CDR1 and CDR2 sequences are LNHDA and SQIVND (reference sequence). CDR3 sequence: CASSIGGSLVAYNEQFF. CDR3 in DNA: TGTGCCAGTAGTATCGGCGGGAGTTTGGTGGCCTACAATGAGCAGTTCTTC.

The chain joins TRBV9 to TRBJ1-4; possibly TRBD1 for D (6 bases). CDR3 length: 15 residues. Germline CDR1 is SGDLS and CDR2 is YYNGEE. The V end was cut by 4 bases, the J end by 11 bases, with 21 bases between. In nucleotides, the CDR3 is TGTGCCAGCAGCCCAAGGGGGGTAGATATGGGGAAACTGTTTTTT. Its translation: CASSPRGVDMGKLFF.

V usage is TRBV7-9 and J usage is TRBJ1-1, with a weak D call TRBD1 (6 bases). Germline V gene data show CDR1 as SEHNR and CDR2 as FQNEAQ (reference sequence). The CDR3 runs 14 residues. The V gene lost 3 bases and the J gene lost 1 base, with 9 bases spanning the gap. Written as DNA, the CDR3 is TGTGCCAGCAGCTTTACAGGGAGGAACACTGAAGCTTTCTTT. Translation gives CASSFTGRNTEAFF.

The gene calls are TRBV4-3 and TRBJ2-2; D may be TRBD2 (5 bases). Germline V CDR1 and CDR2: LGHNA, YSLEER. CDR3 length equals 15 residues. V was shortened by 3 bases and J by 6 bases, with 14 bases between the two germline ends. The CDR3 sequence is CASSQTLYGAGELFF. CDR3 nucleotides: TGCGCCAGCAGCCAGACGTTATACGGGGCCGGGGAGCTGTTTTTT.

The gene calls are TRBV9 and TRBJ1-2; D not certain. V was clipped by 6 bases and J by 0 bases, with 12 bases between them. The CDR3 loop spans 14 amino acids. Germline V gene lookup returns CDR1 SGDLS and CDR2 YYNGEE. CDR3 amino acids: CASTGGGANYGYTF. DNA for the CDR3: TGTGCCAGCACCGGTGGCGGCGCTAACTATGGCTACACCTTC. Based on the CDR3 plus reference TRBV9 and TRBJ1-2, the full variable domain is DSGVTQTPKHLITATGQRVTLRCSPRSGDLSVYWYQQSLDQGLQFLIQYYNGEERAKGNILERFSAQQFPDLHSELNLSSLELGDSALYFCASTGGGANYGYTFGSGTRLTVV.

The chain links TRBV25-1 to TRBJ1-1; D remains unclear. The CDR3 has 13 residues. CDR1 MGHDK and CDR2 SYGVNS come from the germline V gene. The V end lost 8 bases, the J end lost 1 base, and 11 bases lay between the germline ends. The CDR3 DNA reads TGTGCCAGCGGGCCAGAGAGGAACACTGAAGCTTTCTTT. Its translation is CASGPERNTEAFF.

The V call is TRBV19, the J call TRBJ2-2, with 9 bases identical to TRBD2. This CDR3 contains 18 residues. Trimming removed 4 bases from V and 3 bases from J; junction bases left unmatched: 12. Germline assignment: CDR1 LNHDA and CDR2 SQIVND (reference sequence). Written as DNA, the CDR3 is TGTGCCAGTAGTACAGCCCAGCGGGAGGCTAGTTACACCGGGGAGCTGTTTTTT. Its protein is CASSTAQREASYTGELFF.

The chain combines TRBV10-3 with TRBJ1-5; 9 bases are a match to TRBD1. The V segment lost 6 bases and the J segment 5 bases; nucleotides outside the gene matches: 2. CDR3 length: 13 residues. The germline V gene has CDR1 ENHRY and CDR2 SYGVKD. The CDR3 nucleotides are TGTGCCATCAGACAGGGGGCTGATCAGCCCCAGCATTTT. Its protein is CAIRQGADQPQHF.

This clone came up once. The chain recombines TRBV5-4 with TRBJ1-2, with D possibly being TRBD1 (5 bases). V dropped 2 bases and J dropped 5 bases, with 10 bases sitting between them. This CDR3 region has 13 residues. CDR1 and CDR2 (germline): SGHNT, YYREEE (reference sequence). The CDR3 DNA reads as TGTGCCAGCAGCTTTGGAGGGGATTATGGCTACACCTTC. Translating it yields CASSFGGDYGYTF. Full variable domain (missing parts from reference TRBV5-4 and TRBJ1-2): ETGVTQSPTHLIKTRGQQVTLRCSSQSGHNTVSWYQQALGQGPQFIFQYYREEENGRGNFPPRFSGLQFPNYSSELNVNALELDDSALYLCASSFGGDYGYTFGSGTRLTVV.

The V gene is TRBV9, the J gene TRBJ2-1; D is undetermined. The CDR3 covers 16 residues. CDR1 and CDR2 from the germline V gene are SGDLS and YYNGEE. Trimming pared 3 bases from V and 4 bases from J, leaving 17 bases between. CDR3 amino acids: CASSAQTLPLYNEQFF. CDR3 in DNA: TGTGCCAGCAGCGCTCAAACACTTCCCCTTTACAATGAGCAGTTCTTC.